The clone carrying this T cell receptor beta chain has more than one count but fewer than ten. The antigen is undetermined. Expressed TCRB transcripts were sequenced because the isolated RNA had all been reverse transcribed beforehand. TCRdb's copy holds only in-frame clones and misses some; the assay was immunoSEQ multiplex PCR. The table lists about 650,000 clones, roughly 12% of them singletons. Averaging approximately 0.11 L, one heparinised blood draw came from each individual donor. Cells sorted by CD45RO/CCR7/CD25/CD127/CD95/CD27 comprised CD4+ naive, central memory, regulatory and stem cell-like memory cells. The data are from a study of beta chain features in type 1 diabetes. General study findings and limits: Within patients, naive, central memory and Treg TCRB repertoires seemed more similar than within healthy donors. In type 1 diabetes patients, VDJ junctions had fewer insertions; deletions at these junctions were more frequent. TCRB CDR3s were moderately but significantly shorter in Type 1 diabetes patients in all four CD4+ subsets.

This CDR3 is built from 14 residues. The V gene's germline CDR1 is LGHNA and CDR2 YNFKEQ. V was trimmed by 0 bases and J by 1 base, leaving 7 bases between them. The TCR was taken from a man aged 30 to 45 with type 1 diabetes. This chain uses TRBV4-2 with TRBJ2-7, with D unresolved. The sequenced sample was naive CD4+ T cells from blood. The CDR3 loop reads CASSQEVQSYEQYF. CDR3 DNA sequence: TGTGCCAGCAGCCAAGAAGTACAGTCCTACGAGCAGTACTTC.